The TCR beta chain under discussion was sequenced for a study of blood T cell repertoires in COVID-19. Study-wide context: The study drew acute and convalescent COVID-19 samples from the United States, Italy and Spain. In each case, the material was cDNA or gDNA derived from T cells, B-cell-depleted T cells, or PBMCs.

This CDR3 contains 15 residues. CDR1 is MNHEY and CDR2 is SVGAGI in the germline V gene. V dropped 0 bases and J dropped 2 bases, with 10 bases sitting between them. Authors' methods: Estimated nucleated cell counts came from reference gene primer amplification. The repertoire was sequenced with immunoSEQ multiplex PCR; TCRdb's copy has only in-frame clones and lacks some. That table gives V, J and clone size, and the DNA gave D and trimming. Here the sample spans about 81,000 clones, 85% to 90% being singletons. The sequenced sample was peripheral blood. This TCR derives from a woman in her 70s with acute or convalescent COVID-19. V gene TRBV6-5 combines with J gene TRBJ1-2; no clear D gene. The CDR3 nucleotides are TGTGCCAGCAGTTACTCCTCTGGTCAGAACTATGGCTACACCTTC. It specifies CASSYSSGQNYGYTF.